In this sample, the clone carrying this T cell receptor (beta chain) turned up a few times. Its target is not known. The data originate from a study of T-cell reconstitution after alpha-beta-depleted transplantation in children. Findings and caveats of the study: The origin of alpha-beta T cells about two months after transplant was reportedly several hundred expanded graft clones. The study traced high day-60 TCRbeta diversity in some patients to surviving recipient T cells and thymic progenitors. T-cell counts and diversity at one year following transplant were attributed mainly to newly produced T cells.

Preparing the TCRbeta library involved the use of unique molecular identifiers. One entry per CDR3 protein results from TCRdb running MiXCR on the PCR reads. The profile shows 700,000 to 950,000 distinct CDR3 sequences, about 15% of them singletons. Germline CDR1 SGDLS, CDR2 YYNGEE. The length of the CDR3 is 18 residues. V dropped 2 bases and J dropped 0 bases, with 15 bases sitting between them. This TCR derives from a male patient between 5 and 17 years old who had a stem cell transplant for acute lymphoblastic leukemia, so the T cells may come from the graft donor. Sequencing was performed on PBMCs, mostly from graft donor cells, taken 360 days after TCRalphabeta/CD19-depleted stem cell transplant. The rearrangement links TRBV9 to TRBJ2-6; weak D call: TRBD2 (5 bases). The CDR3 loop is CASSVPRGYSSGANVLTF. CDR3 in DNA: TGTGCCAGCAGCGTCCCACGGGGATATAGCTCTGGGGCCAACGTCCTGACTTTC.